The sample holds a few counts of the clone carrying this T cell receptor (beta chain). Its antigen is still unknown. This entry belongs to a study of identifying expanded T cells in peripheral blood. General observations from the study: About 1.2 clones differed between technical replicates, versus about 17 and 20 over time. Across healthy donors, higher total template counts meant significantly greater roughly two-week count variance.

TCRdb's copy holds only in-frame clones and misses some; the assay was immunoSEQ multiplex PCR. The table lists 50,000 to 60,000 clones, about 83% of them singletons. The CDR3 extends over 15 amino acids. CDR1 is SEHNR and CDR2 is FQNEAQ in the germline V gene (reference sequence). The V end lost 5 bases, the J end lost 5 bases, and 15 bases lay between the germline ends. Collection occurred without any documented infections or immune events in donors. The gene calls are TRBV7-9 and TRBJ2-2; D ambiguous. The TCR comes from a person aged 18 to 75 in good health. Source material: blood. The CDR3 here is CASSPKPTSTGELFF. CDR3 nucleotide sequence: TGTGCCAGCAGCCCCAAGCCGACTTCGACCGGGGAGCTGTTTTTT.